This T cell receptor (beta chain) emerged from a study of response to subunit inactivated influenza vaccine. Study results and limitations: Only a handful of new T cells, the authors suggested, are recruited with each seasonal influenza vaccination.

TCRdb processed the RT-PCR reads anew with MiXCR; each CDR3 protein has one entry. This sample has roughly 670,000 distinct CDR3 sequences, with roughly 15% found just once. Turning to this clonotype: The antigen remains unidentified.

Germline CDR1 and CDR2: SGHRS and YFSETQ. V dropped 0 bases and J dropped 5 bases, with 18 bases sitting between them. This CDR3 is built from 18 residues. The sequence came from a man aged 50-59 years who received an inactivated influenza vaccine. The chain is built from TRBV5-1 and TRBJ1-6, with D tentatively TRBD1 (6 bases). The sequenced sample was PBMCs from blood, obtained less than 15 days before vaccination. CDR3 nucleotides: TGCGCCAGCAGCTTGGAATCTCGGACAGCGATAAATAATTCACCCCTCCACTTT. Amino acid sequence: CASSLESRTAINNSPLHF.